This TCR beta chain was documented in a study of blood T cell repertoires in COVID-19. Overall study context: Collection of acute and convalescent COVID-19 samples took place in the United States, Italy and Spain. From T cells, B-cell-depleted T cells, or PBMCs came the material, which was cDNA or gDNA.

This clone was seen only a few times. CDR1 and CDR2 from the germline V gene are MNHNY and SVGAGI (reference sequence). Trimming cost V 6 bases and J 3 bases; bases outside gene matches: 7. The length of the CDR3 is 15 residues. In the original workflow: Estimated nucleated cell counts came from reference gene primer amplification. Produced via immunoSEQ multiplex PCR; TCRdb's table is partial and in-frame only. V and J calls and clone size are as listed in that table; D and trimming were resolved from the DNA. The table has 100,000 to 150,000 clones, 75% to 90% seen once. Seattle-derived patients entered the study during active infection and were followed longitudinally.

Sequencing was carried out using peripheral blood. The sequence was obtained from a woman aged 80 or over with COVID-19, enrolled during active disease. The chain recombines TRBV6-6 with TRBJ2-7; 11 nucleotides agree with TRBD2. The CDR3 sequence is CASSKLAGGIYEQYF. CDR3 DNA: TGTGCCAGCAGCAAGCTAGCGGGAGGAATCTACGAGCAGTACTTC.